The rows below give T cell receptor beta chains drawn from one sample of a study of Ad26.COV2.S vaccination and SARS-CoV-2 variants. Sequencing was performed with immunoSEQ multiplex PCR; in TCRdb, only in-frame clones are kept and a portion is missing. Among 440,000 or so clones, roughly 88% were seen once, and the ten largest hold about 4.5%. Source: peripheral blood, taken in a trial of Ad26.COV2.S vaccine versus placebo. These receptors all come from a person between 18 and 59 years old who received the Ad26.COV2.S COVID-19 vaccine or a placebo. The CDR3 runs from the conserved cysteine through the conserved F or W. The order of the fields is CDR3 length, V gene, CDR3 protein.

12,TRBV12-3/TRBV12-4,CASSFSRTEAFF
14,TRBV10-3,CAIGEGRGNQPQHF
16,TRBV7-2,CASSVLAGGPRETQYF
12,TRBV7-2,CASSGGGDEQFF
18,TRBV6-2/TRBV6-3,CASSKITENYYMNTEAFF
15,TRBV7-2,CASSLVGRGFTEAFF
12,TRBV5-6,CASSSPAGELFF
15,TRBV5-1,CASSSSTTSGNEQFF
16,TRBV27,CASSGNREEYTDTQYF
13,TRBV10-3,CAISVDSNQPQHF
15,TRBV10-3,CATRLAGDEYGELFF
15,TRBV28,CASSQNRGLGEKLFF
12,TRBV11-2,CASRPTHNEQFF
13,TRBV25-1,CASSGQVYNEQFF
16,TRBV4-2,CASSQEGTATNEKLFF
15,TRBV28,CASKKERGRNDIQYF
16,TRBV2,CASSEVGSFSYNEQFF
17,TRBV4-1,CASSQFHAGGWGNEQFF
12,TRBV27,CASSSSSYEQYF
14,TRBV27,CASSLQSSYNEQFF
13,TRBV19,CASRLGIEQPQHF
14,TRBV18,CASSSAGTGVGYTF
15,TRBV2,CASRRDRSYYNEQFF
15,TRBV5-6,CASSLWPNSGNTIYF
15,TRBV18,CASSPSGSSYNEQFF
15,TRBV7-8,CASSFANTFNYGYTF
17,TRBV10-3,CAISESQAGVAQETQYF
13,TRBV7-9,CASSPQTGETQYF
15,TRBV15,CATSRDRTAGYGYTF
13,TRBV7-9,CASSYREAGELFF
15,TRBV5-6,CASSPGPIAYNEQFF
12,TRBV5-1,CASSLAPHEQYF
13,TRBV18,CASSPPGADEQFF
13,TRBV6-4,CASSGGRYNEQFF
14,TRBV7-8,CASSLHPQGYEQYF
14,TRBV27,CASSLSPGESGYTF
18,TRBV28,CASLPRRGRVPNTGELFF
15,TRBV5-8,CASCTGDRGGTEAFF
15,TRBV5-1,CASSLTNLDYNEQFF
14,TRBV27,CASSLAGGGTEAFF
15,TRBV6-1,CASSELQGTSYEQYF
15,TRBV28,CASSLQRGRSYEQYF
13,TRBV12-3/TRBV12-4,CASSFQGDEKLFF
15,TRBV5-6,CASSLSWATEETQYF
14,TRBV15,CATSRDYLSYEQYF
12,TRBV5-5,CASSLNTGELFF
13,TRBV15,CATSRERGREQYF
14,TRBV27,CASSRQADVEKLFF
11,TRBV20-1,CSARMGNEQFF